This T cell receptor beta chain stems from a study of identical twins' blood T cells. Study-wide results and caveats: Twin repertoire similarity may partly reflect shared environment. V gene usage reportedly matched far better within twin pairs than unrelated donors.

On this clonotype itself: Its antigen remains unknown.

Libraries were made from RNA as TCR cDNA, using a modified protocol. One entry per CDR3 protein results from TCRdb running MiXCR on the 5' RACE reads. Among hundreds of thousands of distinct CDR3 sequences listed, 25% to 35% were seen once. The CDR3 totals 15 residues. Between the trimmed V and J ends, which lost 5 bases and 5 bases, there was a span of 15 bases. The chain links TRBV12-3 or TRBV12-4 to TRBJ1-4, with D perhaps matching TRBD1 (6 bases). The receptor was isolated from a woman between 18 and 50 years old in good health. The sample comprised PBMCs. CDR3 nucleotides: TGTGCCAGCAGTCCCCGGACAGACCCAAATGAAAAACTGTTTTTT. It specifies CASSPRTDPNEKLFF.